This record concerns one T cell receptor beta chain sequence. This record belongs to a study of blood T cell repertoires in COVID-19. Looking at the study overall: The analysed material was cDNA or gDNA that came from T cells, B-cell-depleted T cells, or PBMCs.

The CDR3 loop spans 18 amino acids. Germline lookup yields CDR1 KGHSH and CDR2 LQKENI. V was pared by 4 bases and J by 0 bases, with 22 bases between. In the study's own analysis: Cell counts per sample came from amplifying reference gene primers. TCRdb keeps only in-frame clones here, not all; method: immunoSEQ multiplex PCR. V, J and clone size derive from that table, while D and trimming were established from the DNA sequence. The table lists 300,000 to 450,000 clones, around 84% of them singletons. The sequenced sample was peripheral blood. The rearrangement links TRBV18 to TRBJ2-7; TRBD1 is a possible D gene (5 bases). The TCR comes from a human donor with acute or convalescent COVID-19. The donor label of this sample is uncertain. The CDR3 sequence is CASSQQRTSQSLSYEQYF. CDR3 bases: TGTGCCAGCTCACAACAGAGGACATCCCAAAGCCTCTCCTACGAGCAGTACTTC.